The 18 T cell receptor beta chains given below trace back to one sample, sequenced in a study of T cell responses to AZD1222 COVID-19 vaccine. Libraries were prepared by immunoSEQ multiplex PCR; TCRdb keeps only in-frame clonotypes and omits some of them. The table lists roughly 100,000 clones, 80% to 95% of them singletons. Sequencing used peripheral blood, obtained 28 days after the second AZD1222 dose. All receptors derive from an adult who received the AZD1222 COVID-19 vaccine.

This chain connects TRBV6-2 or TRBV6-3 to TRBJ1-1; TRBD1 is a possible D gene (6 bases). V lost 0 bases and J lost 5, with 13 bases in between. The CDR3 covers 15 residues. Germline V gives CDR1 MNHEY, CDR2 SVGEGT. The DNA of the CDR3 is TGTGCCAGCAGTTACTCCCCGGGGGCGGGTACTGAAGCTTTCTTT. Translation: CASSYSPGAGTEAFF.

DNA for the CDR3: TGTGCCAGCAGCCAACAGACAGACACTGAAGCTTTCTTT. Protein product: CASSQQTDTEAFF. The chain couples TRBV3-1 (or the pseudogene TRBV3-2) to TRBJ1-1, with a possible D match to TRBD1 (5 bases). Per the germline V gene, CDR1 is LGHDT and CDR2 is YNNKEL (reference sequence). Trimming left V 2 bases short and J 3 bases short, with 7 bases between. This CDR3 region has 13 residues.

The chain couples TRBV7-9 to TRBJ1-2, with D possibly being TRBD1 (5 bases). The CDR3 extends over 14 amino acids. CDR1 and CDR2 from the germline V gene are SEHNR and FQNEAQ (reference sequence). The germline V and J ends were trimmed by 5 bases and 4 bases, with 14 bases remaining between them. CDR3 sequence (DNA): TGTGCCAGCAGCCGGGACGGGCCCGGCTATGGCTACACCTTC. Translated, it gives CASSRDGPGYGYTF.

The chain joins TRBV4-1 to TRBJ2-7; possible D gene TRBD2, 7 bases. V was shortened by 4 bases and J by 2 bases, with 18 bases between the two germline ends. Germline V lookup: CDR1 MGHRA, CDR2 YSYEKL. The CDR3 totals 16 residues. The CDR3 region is CASSPLRGGLPYEQYF. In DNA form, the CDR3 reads TGCGCCAGCAGCCCCTTGAGGGGGGGTCTACCCTACGAGCAGTACTTC.

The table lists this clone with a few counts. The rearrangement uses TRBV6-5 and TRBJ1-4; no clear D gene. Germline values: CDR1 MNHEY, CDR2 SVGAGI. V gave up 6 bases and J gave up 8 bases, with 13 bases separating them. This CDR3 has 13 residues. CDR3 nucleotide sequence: TGTGCCAGCAGCATGATCGCGGGGGAAAAACTGTTTTTT. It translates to CASSMIAGEKLFF.

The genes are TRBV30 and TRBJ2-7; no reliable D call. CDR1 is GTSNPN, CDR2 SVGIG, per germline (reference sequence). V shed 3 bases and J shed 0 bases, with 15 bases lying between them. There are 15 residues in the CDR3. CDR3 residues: CAWRDSSDLSYEQYF. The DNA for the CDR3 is TGTGCCTGGAGGGATTCCAGCGACCTCTCCTACGAGCAGTACTTC.

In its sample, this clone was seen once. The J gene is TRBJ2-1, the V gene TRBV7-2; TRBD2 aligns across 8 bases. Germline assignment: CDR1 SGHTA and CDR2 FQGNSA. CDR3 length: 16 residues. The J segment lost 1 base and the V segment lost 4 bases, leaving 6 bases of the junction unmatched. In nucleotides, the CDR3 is TGTGCCAGCAGCTCGCGCGGGGGGTCGTCCTACAATGAGCAGTTCTTC. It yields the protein CASSSRGGSSYNEQFF.

The CDR3 reads CASSPVTGEGRNTIYF. The CDR3 region has the DNA TGTGCCAGCTCACCGGTCACAGGGGAGGGGAGAAACACCATATATTTT. This chain joins TRBV18 and TRBJ1-3; 7 bases fit TRBD1. The trim removed 3 bases at V and 5 bases at J, leaving 10 bases unmatched. Germline CDR1 and CDR2: KGHSH and LQKENI. This CDR3 contains 16 residues. Full variable domain (rest looked up from reference TRBV18 and TRBJ1-3): NAGVMQNPRHLVRRRGQEARLRCSPMKGHSHVYWYRQLPEEGLKFMVYLQKENIIDESGMPKERFSAEFPKEGPSILRIQQVVRGDSAAYFCASSPVTGEGRNTIYFGEGSWLTVV.

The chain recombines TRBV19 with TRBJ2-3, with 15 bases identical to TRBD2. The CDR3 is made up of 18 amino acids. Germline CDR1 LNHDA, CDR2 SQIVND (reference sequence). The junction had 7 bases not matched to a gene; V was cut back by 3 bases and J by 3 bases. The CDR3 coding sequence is TGTGCCAGTAGTATTCGAAGGACTAGCGGGGGGGAAACAGATACGCAGTATTTT. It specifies CASSIRRTSGGETDTQYF.

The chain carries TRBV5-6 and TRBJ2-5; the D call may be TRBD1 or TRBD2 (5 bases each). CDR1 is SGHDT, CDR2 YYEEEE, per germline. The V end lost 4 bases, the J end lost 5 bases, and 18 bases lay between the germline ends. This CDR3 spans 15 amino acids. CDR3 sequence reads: CASSPSGTLMETQYF. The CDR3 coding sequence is TGTGCCAGCAGCCCATCAGGGACCCTCATGGAGACCCAGTACTTC.

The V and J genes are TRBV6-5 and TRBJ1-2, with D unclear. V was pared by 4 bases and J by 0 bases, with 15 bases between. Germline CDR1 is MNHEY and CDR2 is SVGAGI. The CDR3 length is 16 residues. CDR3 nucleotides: TGTGCCAGCAGTTCCCCTAACACGGCCCCTAACTATGGCTACACCTTC. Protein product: CASSSPNTAPNYGYTF.

The CDR3 region has the DNA TGTGCCAGCAGCCCTCTGGGGGACGTTAGCTCCTACGAGCAGTACTTC. Protein: CASSPLGDVSSYEQYF. This chain connects TRBV9 to TRBJ2-7; D possibly uses TRBD1 or TRBD2 (5 bases each). The CDR3 is 16 amino acids. V dropped 4 bases and J dropped 0 bases, with 17 bases sitting between them. Germline-derived CDR1 and CDR2 are SGDLS and YYNGEE. The full variable domain, completed using reference TRBV9 and TRBJ2-7, is DSGVTQTPKHLITATGQRVTLRCSPRSGDLSVYWYQQSLDQGLQFLIQYYNGEERAKGNILERFSAQQFPDLHSELNLSSLELGDSALYFCASSPLGDVSSYEQYFGPGTRLTVT.

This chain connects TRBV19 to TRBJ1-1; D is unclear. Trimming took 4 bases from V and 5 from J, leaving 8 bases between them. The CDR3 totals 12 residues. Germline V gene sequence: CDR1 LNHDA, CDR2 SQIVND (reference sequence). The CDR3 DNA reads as TGTGCCAGTAGTAGCTCGTGGACTGAAGCTTTCTTT. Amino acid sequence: CASSSSWTEAFF.

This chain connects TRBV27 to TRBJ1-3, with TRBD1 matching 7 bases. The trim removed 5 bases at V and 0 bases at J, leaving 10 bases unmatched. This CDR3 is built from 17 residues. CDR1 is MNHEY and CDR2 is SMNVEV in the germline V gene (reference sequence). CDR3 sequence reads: CASSTRQGILSGNTIYF. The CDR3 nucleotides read TGTGCCAGCAGTACCCGACAGGGAATCCTCTCTGGAAACACCATATATTTT.

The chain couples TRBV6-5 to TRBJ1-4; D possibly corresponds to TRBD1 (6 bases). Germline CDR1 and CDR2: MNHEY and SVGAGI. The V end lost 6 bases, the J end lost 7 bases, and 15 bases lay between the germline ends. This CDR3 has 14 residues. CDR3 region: CASSPYRAGEKLFF. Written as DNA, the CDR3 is TGTGCCAGCAGCCCCTACAGGGCGGGTGAAAAACTGTTTTTT.

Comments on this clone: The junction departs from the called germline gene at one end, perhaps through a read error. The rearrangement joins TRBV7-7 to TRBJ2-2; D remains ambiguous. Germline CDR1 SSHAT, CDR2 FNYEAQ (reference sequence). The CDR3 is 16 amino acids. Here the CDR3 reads CASSPHTAGNTGELFF. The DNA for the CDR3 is TGTGCTAGCAGCCCCCATACGGCAGGGAACACCGGGGAGCTGTTTTTT.

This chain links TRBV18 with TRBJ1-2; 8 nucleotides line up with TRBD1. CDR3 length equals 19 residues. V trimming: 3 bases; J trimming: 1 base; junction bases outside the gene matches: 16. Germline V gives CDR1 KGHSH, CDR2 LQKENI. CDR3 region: CASSPLAGTGITINYGYTF. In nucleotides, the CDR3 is TGTGCCAGCTCACCGCTTGCCGGGACAGGCATAACGATTAACTATGGCTACACCTTC.

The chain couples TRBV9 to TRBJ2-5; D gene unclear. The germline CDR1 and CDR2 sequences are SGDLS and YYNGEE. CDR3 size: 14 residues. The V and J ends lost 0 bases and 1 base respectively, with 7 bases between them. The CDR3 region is CASSVGGVQETQYF. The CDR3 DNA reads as TGTGCCAGCAGCGTAGGTGGCGTCCAAGAGACCCAGTACTTC. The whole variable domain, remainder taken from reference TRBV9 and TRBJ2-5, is DSGVTQTPKHLITATGQRVTLRCSPRSGDLSVYWYQQSLDQGLQFLIQYYNGEERAKGNILERFSAQQFPDLHSELNLSSLELGDSALYFCASSVGGVQETQYFGPGTRLLVL.